The next 9 T cell receptor beta chains were all read from a single sample in a study of shared clonotypes between healthy human individuals. Sequenced by immunoSEQ multiplex PCR; TCRdb stores in-frame clones only, minus some. The sample lists over a million clones, 70% to 80% occurring once. Sequencing was performed on memory CD4+ T cells from PBMCs. Subset denoted: CD45RA-negative fraction. Receptor source: a man aged 18 to 29 in good health. Some clones in this sample may be carry-over from other donors' samples.

Only one count was recorded for this clone. The rearrangement joins TRBV5-5 to TRBJ2-1; TRBD2 matches at 10 bases. The length of the CDR3 is 15 residues. In germline, CDR1 is SGHKS, CDR2 YYEKEE (reference sequence). V lost 5 bases and J lost 4; bases outside the gene matches: 6. For the CDR3, the DNA is TGTGCCAGCAGTACCGGGACTAGCGTGTACAATGAGCAGTTCTTC. Translated: CASSTGTSVYNEQFF.

The J gene is TRBJ1-3, the V gene TRBV7-2; possible D gene TRBD1, 6 bases. V dropped 5 bases and J dropped 0 bases, with 14 bases sitting between them. The germline V gene has CDR1 SGHTA and CDR2 FQGNSA. The CDR3 is 16 amino acids. CDR3 loop: CASSPDRANSGNTIYF. In DNA, the CDR3 is TGTGCCAGCAGCCCGGACAGAGCGAACTCTGGAAACACCATATATTTT.

This chain uses TRBV6-5 with TRBJ2-5; D remains unclear. The germline V gene has CDR1 MNHEY and CDR2 SVGAGI. The V and J ends lost 0 bases and 1 base respectively, with 6 bases between them. CDR3 length: 14 residues. CDR3 sequence (DNA): TGTGCCAGCAGTTACTCGGTCGCCCAAGAGACCCAGTACTTC. This encodes CASSYSVAQETQYF.

The V gene is TRBV5-6, the J gene TRBJ2-2; D perhaps matches TRBD1 (5 bases). The germline V gene has CDR1 SGHDT and CDR2 YYEEEE. V was trimmed by 1 base and J by 4 bases, leaving 11 bases between them. The CDR3 is 15 amino acids. The CDR3 region has the DNA TGTGCCAGCAGCTTGCCCAGGGCGGTCACCGGGGAGCTGTTTTTT. The encoded protein is CASSLPRAVTGELFF.

V gene TRBV9 combines with J gene TRBJ2-2, with D unresolved. Deletions cut 3 bases from V and 2 bases from J, with 11 bases between. This CDR3 contains 15 residues. CDR1 and CDR2 (germline): SGDLS, YYNGEE. CDR3: CASSASWINTGELFF. The CDR3 DNA reads as TGTGCCAGCAGCGCGTCATGGATCAACACCGGGGAGCTGTTTTTT.

The genes are TRBV29-1 and TRBJ2-1; tentatively, D is TRBD2 (7 bases). The germline CDR1 and CDR2 sequences are SQVTM and ANQGSEA. Trimming shortened V by 6 bases and J by 8 bases, and 14 bases separated the two germline ends. The CDR3 contains 12 residues. The CDR3 is CSVGGGGDEQFF. CDR3 nucleotides: TGCAGCGTCGGCGGCGGGGGCGATGAGCAGTTCTTC.

The rearrangement joins TRBV5-6 to TRBJ2-1; 7 bases fit TRBD2. The CDR3 sequence is 17 residues long. J was trimmed by 1 base and V by 0 bases; bases with no gene match: 7. The germline gives CDR1 SGHDT, CDR2 YYEEEE. CDR3 region: CASSLERGTPSYNEQFF. The CDR3 coding sequence is TGTGCCAGCAGCTTGGAGCGGGGCACTCCTTCCTACAATGAGCAGTTCTTC. The whole variable domain, filled in from reference TRBV5-6 and TRBJ2-1, reads DAGVTQSPTHLIKTRGQQVTLRCSPKSGHDTVSWYQQALGQGPQFIFQYYEEEERQRGNFPDRFSGHQFPNYSSELNVNALLLGDSALYLCASSLERGTPSYNEQFFGPGTRLTVL.

The V and J genes are TRBV5-1 and TRBJ2-2; TRBD1 might be the D (6 bases). CDR1 and CDR2 (germline): SGHRS, YFSETQ. V lost 3 bases, J lost 5 bases, and 20 bases lay in between. The CDR3 is 17 amino acids. The CDR3 protein is CASSSRPGTRKTGELFF. CDR3 in DNA: TGCGCCAGCAGCTCGAGGCCCGGGACAAGGAAGACCGGGGAGCTGTTTTTT.

For the CDR3, the DNA is TGCGCCAGCAGCTCGGGACAGACTAATGAAAAACTGTTTTTT. It codes for CASSSGQTNEKLFF. V gene TRBV5-1 combines with J gene TRBJ1-4; 7 bases line up with TRBD1. Germline-derived CDR1 and CDR2 are SGHRS and YFSETQ. After removal of 3 bases from V and 2 bases from J, the junction contained 1 base not matched to a gene. The CDR3 runs 14 residues.